This T cell receptor (beta chain) was documented in a study of vaccination and CD4 T cells after COVID-19. Study-level background: Convalescent patients, SARS-CoV-2 positive by nasal swab PCR, comprised several mild cases and one severe case.

Treatment meaning: roughly 10-day PBMC culture with coronavirus spike peptide pools or control peptides (ViraFEST assay). ViraFEST stimulated the growth of antigen-specific T cells using peptide pools and subsequently profiled their TCRs by sequencing. Sequenced with the Oncomine TCR Beta short-read assay was DNA taken from cultured CD4+ T cells. Using the QIAamp micro DNA kit, genomic DNA was extracted from the CD4+ T cells that had been cultured. Each CDR3 protein gets one entry after TCRdb re-called the PCR reads with MiXCR. The repertoire holds about 15,000 distinct CDR3 sequences, with about 73% as singletons. Turning to this clonotype: The antigen is unknown.

CDR1 MDHEN and CDR2 SYDVKM come from the germline V gene. V lost 6 bases to trimming and J lost 5 bases, with 13 bases between them. This CDR3 contains 13 residues. Sequenced sample: CD4+ T cells from blood, cultured in vitro. The source is a human donor who had recovered from COVID-19. J is TRBJ2-5 and V is TRBV28; D is perhaps TRBD1 (5 bases). CDR3 loop: CASSLGQIETQYF. The DNA of the CDR3 is TGTGCCAGCAGCCTGGGGCAGATTGAGACCCAGTACTTC.